The rows below give T cell receptor beta chains drawn from one sample of a study of tumor and adjacent non-tumor tissue in lung cancer. TCRdb re-derived calls from the multiplex PCR reads in MiXCR, one entry per CDR3 protein. The data contain about 110,000 distinct CDR3 sequences, 62% of them singletons. The sequenced sample was distant non-tumor lung tissue. The receptors here all came from a man aged 55 to 70 with non-small cell lung cancer. Both conserved end residues are part of each CDR3. The order of the fields is D gene, J gene, V gene, clone size, CDR3 protein, CDR3 DNA. D genes are given only for firm matches. Rows give clone size only sometimes, using once, few, many, or a class for an expanded clone.

>NA|TRBJ2-2|TRBV6-2/TRBV6-3|many
CASSPGQTNTGELFF
TGTGCCAGCAGTCCAGGACAGACCAACACCGGGGAGCTGTTTTTT
>TRBD2|TRBJ2-3|TRBV10-2|many
CASSAHAGAGTDTQYF
TGCGCCAGCAGTGCTCATGCGGGAGCCGGTACAGATACGCAGTATTTT
>TRBD1|TRBJ1-1|TRBV6-6|many
CASRFGQGEAFF
TGTGCCAGCAGGTTCGGACAGGGGGAAGCTTTCTTT
>NA|TRBJ2-7|TRBV11-2|once
CARSLEGAKSELYF
TGTGCCAGGAGCTTAGAAGGGGCCAAATCCGAACTGTACTTC
>TRBD1|TRBJ2-7|TRBV5-6|NA
CTSSVRQGLEWYEQYF
TGTACCAGCAGCGTCAGACAGGGCCTTGAGTGGTACGAGCAATACTTC
>NA|TRBJ2-1|TRBV12-3/TRBV12-4|NA
CASSLAGVELRSSYNEQLF
TGTGCCAGCAGTTTAGCGGGGGTGGAGCTGAGGAGCTCCTACAATGAGCAGCTCTTC
>NA|TRBJ2-2|TRBV7-9|many
CASRVSGDANTGELFF
TGTGCCAGCAGGGTCTCAGGGGACGCGAACACCGGGGAGCTGTTTTTT
>TRBD1|TRBJ2-1|TRBV10-3|many
CAISESGTGSYNEQFF
TGTGCCATCAGTGAGTCGGGGACAGGCTCCTACAATGAGCAGTTCTTC
>TRBD2|TRBJ2-7|TRBV28|many
CASKRLAGSYEQYF
TGTGCCAGCAAGCGTCTAGCGGGATCCTACGAGCAGTACTTC
>NA|TRBJ2-2|TRBV9|NA
CACSDGLGNTGELFF
TGTGCCTGCAGCGACGGGCTAGGGAACACCGGGGAGCTGTTTTTT
>NA|TRBJ2-7|TRBV7-9|many
CASSPQTRLDISYEQYF
TGTGCCAGCAGCCCCCAGACCCGACTAGATATCTCCTACGAGCAGTACTTC
>TRBD2|TRBJ2-1|TRBV6-2/TRBV6-3|few
CASSYLLGLADVLDEQFF
TGTGCCAGCAGTTACTTGTTGGGACTAGCGGATGTATTGGATGAACAGTTCTTC
>NA|TRBJ1-5|TRBV29-1|once
CNVANGDNQPQHF
TGTAACGTGGCAAACGGTGACAATCAGCCCCAGCATTTT
>NA|TRBJ1-2|TRBV19|NA
CASSIGLRQPYGYTF
TGTGCCAGTAGTATAGGCCTACGACAGCCCTATGGCTACACCTTC
>TRBD2|TRBJ2-3|TRBV6-4|NA
CASSDGKGEASGRSSTDTQYF
TGTGCCAGCAGTGACGGGAAAGGGGAAGCTAGCGGGAGGTCTAGCACAGATACGCAGTATTTT
>NA|TRBJ2-2|TRBV11-3|NA
CASSPTATGDVELFF
TGTGCCAGCAGCCCAACCGCGACAGGAGACGTGGAGCTGTTTTTT
>TRBD1|TRBJ2-5|TRBV7-8|few
CASSPDRGETQYF
TGTGCCAGCAGCCCTGACAGGGGAGAGACCCAGTACTTC
>NA|TRBJ2-5|TRBV5-1|NA
CASRLAGDTQYF
TGCGCCAGCAGATTGGCCGGGGACACCCAGTACTTC
>NA|TRBJ1-4|TRBV18|NA
CASSPSMWFRGEKLFF
TGTGCCAGCTCACCTTCGATGTGGTTTAGAGGCGAAAAACTGTTTTTT
>TRBD1|TRBJ1-4|TRBV20-1|few
CSARFGQGGEKLFF
TGCAGTGCTAGGTTCGGACAGGGCGGAGAAAAACTGTTTTTT
>NA|TRBJ2-1|TRBV30|NA
CAWSFGWYEQFF
TGCGCCTGGAGTTTTGGGTGGTATGAGCAGTTCTTC
>NA|TRBJ2-3|TRBV11-2|NA
CTSSFLAGSSTDTMYF
TGTACCAGCAGCTTCTTGGCAGGTTCTAGCACAGATACGATGTATTTT
>NA|TRBJ1-6|TRBV5-4|NA
CVSSLGRNNSPFHF
TGTGTCAGCAGCTTGGGACGGAATAATTCACCCTTCCACTTT
>TRBD1|TRBJ2-5|TRBV20-1|NA
CNAPGQGQETHYF
TGCAATGCTCCCGGACAGGGACAAGAGACCCATTACTTC
>TRBD2|TRBJ2-1|TRBV28|NA
CASSLVGRTSGMDEQFF
TGTGCCAGCAGTTTAGTCGGCCGGACTAGCGGGATGGATGAGCAGTTCTTC
>NA|TRBJ2-1|TRBV6-5|NA
CASSYGNEQFF
TGTGCCAGCAGTTACGGCAATGAGCAGTTCTTC
>TRBD1|TRBJ1-4|TRBV4-1|many
CASSQPWTGMDEKLFF
TGCGCCAGCAGCCAACCCTGGACAGGGATGGATGAAAAACTGTTTTTT
>TRBD1|TRBJ1-5|TRBV5-6|once
CSSSEGTEGSNQPQHF
TGTTCCAGCAGCGAAGGGACAGAGGGTAGCAATCAGCCCCAGCATTTT
>NA|TRBJ1-1|TRBV10-2|many
CASSESTRPFTEAFF
TGCGCCAGCAGTGAGTCAACTAGGCCCTTCACTGAAGCTTTCTTT
>TRBD2|TRBJ2-3|TRBV20-1|NA
CNARRLAGADTQYF
TGCAATGCTCGGAGGCTAGCGGGAGCCGATACGCAGTATTTT
>NA|TRBJ2-1|TRBV6-5|NA
CATSLQGGNEQFF
TGTGCCACCAGTCTCCAGGGGGGTAATGAACAGTTCTTC
>NA|TRBJ2-1|TRBV7-8|many
CASSLGRGAVDEQFF
TGTGCCAGCAGCTTAGGCCGGGGAGCTGTAGATGAGCAGTTCTTC
>NA|TRBJ1-5|TRBV4-2|NA
CASIQENTGTGGNQPQHF
TGTGCCAGCATCCAAGAAAACACAGGGACGGGGGGCAATCAGCCCCAGCATTTT
>NA|TRBJ2-1|TRBV6-2/TRBV6-3|NA
CASSTTSGTNEQFF
TGTGCTAGCAGTACCACTAGTGGGACCAATGAGCAGTTCTTC
>NA|TRBJ2-1|TRBV29-1|NA
CSVVLGGVSYNEQFF
TGCAGCGTCGTCCTTGGCGGAGTCTCCTACAATGAGCAGTTCTTC
>NA|TRBJ2-2|TRBV28|few
CASSTVGEANTGELFF
TGTGCCAGCAGCACCGTCGGGGAAGCGAACACCGGGGAGCTGTTTTTT